Included here is one T cell receptor (beta chain) sequence, with context. Its cognate antigen has yet to be identified. Base-call qualities are not available, and no considerably larger clone is one nucleotide away. Graves' hyperthyroidism was defined as stable when no progression to ophthalmopathy occurred over 18 months of follow-up. The hyperthyroidism patients were between 18 and 65 years old and newly diagnosed, with a disease duration of less than 2 months. Any patient with an uncontrolled infection, another autoimmune disease, pregnancy or lactation was excluded. Diagnoses were established on the basis of clinical symptoms, serum thyroxine and TRAb, thyroid ultrasound, and orbital computed tomography. Ficoll-Paque density gradient centrifugation was used to isolate PBMCs from 8.5 to 10 ml of fresh peripheral blood. Total RNA was extracted with Trizol reagent, and quality was checked on an Agilent 2100 Bioanalyzer.

Counted from cysteine to phenylalanine, this CDR3 has 14 amino acids. Only the CDR3 portion is preserved as DNA: 42 bases, with reading frame beginning at the first base. CDR1 SGDLS and CDR2 YYNGEE were looked up in the germline V gene. V loses 1 base of germline sequence and J loses 1 base, and the interval between the two ends is 8 bases. The data were taken from a study of T cells in Graves' hyperthyroidism and ophthalmopathy (dated by TCRdb to the late 2010s). Regarding the complete study: Peripheral blood samples were taken at initial diagnosis, before any treatment was given. The approximately 98 discovery patients were randomly divided into training and test sets at a 7:3 ratio. The paper reports TCR Vbeta CDR3 sequencing of approximately 140 peripheral blood samples: 43 ophthalmopathy, over 70 hyperthyroidism and approximately 17 progressor patients. TCR V-J signatures able to tell the groups apart were searched for in a discovery cohort of approximately 95 patients, of whom 43 had Graves' ophthalmopathy and about 60 had stable Graves' hyperthyroidism. Thyroid tissue and blood T-cell repertoires from six Graves' hyperthyroidism patients were also compared in the study. Following sampling, methimazole starting at 30 mg daily was given to hyperthyroidism patients, and high-dose intravenous methylprednisolone was given to ophthalmopathy patients. Whether ophthalmopathy could be predicted prospectively was tested in an independent validation cohort made up of 18 to 20 hyperthyroidism patients plus 17 patients who later progressed to ophthalmopathy. What the authors observed across the whole study: Sample size was not statistically predetermined, and blinding of investigators to group allocation was not performed. During validation, the model predicted progression to ophthalmopathy a median of around 7 months ahead of onset, with around 70% sensitivity and 72% to 80% specificity. Blood samples also contained most of the expanded thyroid clonotypes (frequency above 0.001), which suggests that blood repertoires may reflect thyroid immune responses. In cross-validation, a model built on a 13 V-J signature told ophthalmopathy apart from stable hyperthyroidism with under 90% sensitivity and approximately 84% specificity, and in testing the same model reached 80%/75%.

TCR beta CDR3 regions were amplified from RNA transcripts. The TCR CDR3 was subjected to a first round of RT-PCR using the HTBI primer set and the Qiagen OneStep RT-PCR kit. Libraries were constructed in a second round of multiplex PCR, after which size selection and purification were carried out. Sequencing of the libraries was done on an Illumina HiSeq2000 using paired-end 100 bp reads. The paper's processing steps were these. SOAPnuke was used to process the raw data, removing reads that contained adapters or uncalled bases, had a mean Phred below 15, or lacked an exact match to the constant primer or identifier. COPE v1.2.5 was used to merge the high-quality paired reads, and each unique nucleotide sequence was defined as a clonotype. Clonotypes were aligned to IMGT TRBV, TRBD and TRBJ reference segments using MiTCR v1.1. Only V-J combinations with frequency above 0.0001, covering about 99% of repertoires, were analysed. A TCS score was defined as the ratio between F50 (clonal expansion) and ExV (chaos), using BLOSUM62-based TCRdist between CDR3 peptides within each V-J. Welch's t-statistics and random forest reduced several hundred V-J features to 10 to 15, which were used in a naive Bayes classifier (R e1071). Clones were called with MiXCR by TCRdb after fastp trimmed the public reads at Q25, and only in-frame beta chains were retained. Each CDR3 protein gets just one entry, which takes the most common genes and DNA from the rows behind it. V and J calls and clone size were set by TCRdb, not the authors. The sample data list hundreds of thousands of distinct CDR3 sequences, and 13% of these were observed just once. The ten largest clones take up 9.2% of the sample.

The rearranged segments are TRBV9 and TRBJ1-1; the D gene assignment is ambiguous. The sample was blood. The receptor's source is a woman under 30 with Graves' hyperthyroidism. The sequenced DNA: TGTGCCAGCAGCGTACAAGGAGGGAACACTGAAGCTTTCTTT. It translates as CASSVQGGNTEAFF.